This TCR beta chain was found in a study of blood T cell repertoires in COVID-19. Overall study context: Both acute and convalescent COVID-19 samples were obtained from the United States, Italy and Spain. From T cells, B-cell-depleted T cells, or PBMCs came the material, which was cDNA or gDNA.

The Seattle site enrolled patients during active infection and followed them longitudinally. This table comes from immunoSEQ multiplex PCR, and its TCRdb copy is limited to in-frame clones, with some not included. This table holds about 92,000 clones, approximately 88% found once. Germline lookup yields CDR1 SEHNR and CDR2 FQNEAQ (reference sequence). Trimming took 5 bases from V and 6 from J, leaving 8 bases between them. CDR3 length: 13 amino acids. The chain uses TRBV7-9 and TRBJ1-6; D call uncertain. The sequenced material came from peripheral blood. This TCR derives from a woman aged 55-70 years with COVID-19, enrolled during active disease. The CDR3 spells CASSRNSNSPLHF. DNA for the CDR3: TGTGCCAGCAGCCGAAACTCTAATTCACCCCTCCACTTT.